A single sample gave rise to the 27 T cell receptor beta chains below, sequenced in a study of vaccination and CD4 T cells after COVID-19 (dated by TCRdb to the early 2020s). The protocol used for the library was PCR. Instrument used: Illumina iSeq 100. At the Johns Hopkins FTIC core, DNA from the cultured CD4+ T cells underwent TCR sequencing with the Oncomine TCR Beta short-read assay. The raw public data were reprocessed by TCRdb itself: fastp quality trimming at Q25, MiXCR clonotype calling, in-frame beta chains only. Rows are unified per CDR3 protein, each entry keeping the most common DNA and genes. Within this sample are about 16,000 distinct CDR3 sequences, with 36% of them counted one time only. The top ten clonotypes cover around 23% of the sample. The sample's treatment or condition label is to be understood as: approximately nine-day PBMC culture with coronavirus spike peptide pools or control peptides (ViraFEST assay).

These receptors have no identified antigens. Specimen: CD4+ T cells from blood, cultured in vitro, collected before SARS-CoV-2 vaccination. The receptors were gathered from a human donor who received a COVID-19 vaccine.

The rearrangement links TRBV15 to TRBJ2-3; possible D gene TRBD1, 7 bases. CDR3 length: 19 residues. Trimming shortened V by 2 bases and J by 2 bases, and 23 bases separated the two germline ends. Germline V lookup: CDR1 LNHNV, CDR2 YYDKDF (reference sequence). The DNA for the CDR3 is TGTGCCACCAGCAGATCCCCTGGAGGGGGCGCATCTCACACAGATACGCAGTATTTT. Encoded protein: CATSRSPGGGASHTDTQYF.

This clonotype was seen only a few times. The genes are TRBV28 and TRBJ1-1; D unclear. Germline loops: CDR1 MDHEN, CDR2 SYDVKM. Deletions cut 8 bases from V and 5 bases from J, with 12 bases between. CDR3 length: 12 amino acids. The CDR3 is CASGPGRTEAFF. Here the CDR3 DNA reads TGTGCCAGCGGCCCGGGAAGGACTGAAGCTTTCTTT.

V is TRBV5-1 and J is TRBJ2-1, with 12 bases fitting TRBD2. This CDR3 comprises 20 residues. Germline V gives CDR1 SGHRS, CDR2 YFSETQ. The ends lost 0 bases at V and 9 bases at J; junction bases unmatched: 19. DNA for the CDR3: TGCGCCAGCAGCTTGGATGTAGGGGCTCGCCTAGCGGGGGGGCCCAGTGAGCAGTTCTTC. Residues: CASSLDVGARLAGGPSEQFF.

The chain joins TRBV19 to TRBJ1-5; 7 positions agree with TRBD1. Looked up from germline, CDR1 is LNHDA and CDR2 is SQIVND (reference sequence). The CDR3 is 14 residues long. V shed 8 bases and J 3 bases; nucleotides not matched to a gene: 7. CDR3 DNA: TGTGCCAGTTACGCGACAGGGCTCAATCAGCCCCAGCATTTT. Protein: CASYATGLNQPQHF.

The genes are TRBV11-3 and TRBJ2-1; 11 bases agree with TRBD2. V trimming: 3 bases; J trimming: 5 bases; junction bases outside the gene matches: 6. The CDR3 is 16 amino acids. CDR1 is SGHNT, CDR2 YENEEA, per germline. The CDR3 sequence is CASSFDPGLADNEQFF. In DNA, the CDR3 is TGTGCCAGCAGCTTCGATCCGGGACTAGCGGACAATGAGCAGTTCTTC.

The gene calls are TRBV30 and TRBJ1-1, with D unresolved. CDR1 is GTSNPN and CDR2 is SVGIG in the germline V gene (reference sequence). The CDR3 is made up of 15 amino acids. V was clipped by 5 bases and J by 1 base, with 17 bases between them. CDR3 in DNA: TGTGCCTGGGCTTCAAGTCCCTGGGGGAACACTGAAGCTTTCTTT. This gives the protein CAWASSPWGNTEAFF.

The chain links TRBV11-3 to TRBJ1-4, with D uncertain. This CDR3 is built from 13 residues. The V end was cut by 5 bases, the J end by 7 bases, with 11 bases between. From germline, CDR1 is SGHNT and CDR2 YENEEA. CDR3 sequence (DNA): TGTGCCAGCAGCCGCCTCGGGCGTGAAAAACTGTTTTTT. Protein product: CASSRLGREKLFF.

This clonotype showed up just once. The chain employs TRBV5-1 and TRBJ2-5; TRBD2 matches 14 bases. The J segment lost 0 bases and the V segment lost 4 bases, leaving 8 bases of the junction unmatched. The CDR3 has 18 residues. Germline CDR1 is SGHRS and CDR2 is YFSETQ. DNA of the CDR3: TGCGCCAGCAGCCCAGGGACTAGCGGGGGTTGGTACCAAGAGACCCAGTACTTC. Amino acid sequence: CASSPGTSGGWYQETQYF. Drawing the rest from reference TRBV5-1 and TRBJ2-5, the complete variable domain is KAGVTQTPRYLIKTRGQQVTLSCSPISGHRSVSWYQQTPGQGLQFLFEYFSETQRNKGNFPGRFSGRQFSNSRSEMNVSTLELGDSALYLCASSPGTSGGWYQETQYFGPGTRLLVL.

The chain links TRBV21-1 to TRBJ2-4. TRBV21-1 counts as a pseudogene. The CDR3 consists of 17 residues. CDR3 bases: TGTGCCAGCAGCAAAGTCGGGCAGGCCCTAGCCAAAAACATTCAGTACTTC. Protein product: CASSKVGQALAKNIQYF.

In its sample, this clonotype ranks as large. The V gene is TRBV4-2, the J gene TRBJ1-1; D is unclear. The V end was cut by 0 bases, the J end by 8 bases, with 10 bases between. The CDR3 consists of 13 residues. Germline V gene lookup returns CDR1 LGHNA and CDR2 YNFKEQ. The CDR3 protein is CASSQEEGYEAFF. In nucleotides, the CDR3 is TGTGCCAGCAGCCAAGAGGAGGGTTACGAAGCTTTCTTT.

A few counts support this clonotype. The V gene is TRBV14, the J gene TRBJ2-7, with 8 bases lining up with TRBD1. Trimming removed 4 bases from V and 2 bases from J; junction bases left unmatched: 7. Germline V gene lookup returns CDR1 SGHDN and CDR2 FVKESK. This CDR3 comprises 15 residues. CDR3 DNA: TGTGCCAGCAGCCCAGGACAGGGAATTCCCTACGAGCAGTACTTC. This gives the protein CASSPGQGIPYEQYF.

This clonotype has more than one count but fewer than ten. The chain has TRBV6-1 and TRBJ2-5; D unclear. V gave up 0 bases and J gave up 5 bases, with 10 bases separating them. Germline CDR1 reads MNHNS; CDR2 reads SASEGT. The CDR3 is made up of 14 amino acids. CDR3 nucleotides: TGTGCCAGCAGTGAAGCGAGAGAGTTTGAGACCCAGTACTTC. Its translation is CASSEAREFETQYF.

The V call is TRBV10-3, the J call TRBJ2-7, with 10 bases fitting TRBD2. The V segment lost 4 bases and the J segment 2 bases; nucleotides outside the gene matches: 2. There are 14 residues in the CDR3. Germline-derived CDR1 and CDR2 are ENHRY and SYGVKD. CDR3 bases: TGTGCCATCAGTGGGACTAGCGGTACCTACGAGCAGTACTTC. Translated: CAISGTSGTYEQYF.

J is TRBJ1-2 and V is TRBV2; 7 bases match TRBD1. The CDR3 is 14 amino acids. The junction had 6 bases not matched to a gene; V was cut back by 5 bases and J by 3 bases. Germline V lookup: CDR1 SNHLY, CDR2 FYNNEI. The DNA of the CDR3 is TGTGCCAGCAGTCTCAGGGGGTACGACTATGGCTACACCTTC. Amino acids: CASSLRGYDYGYTF.

This clonotype was picked up a small number of times. J is TRBJ1-4 and V is TRBV19; D not certain. Germline V gives CDR1 LNHDA, CDR2 SQIVND (reference sequence). The CDR3 has 17 amino acids. The V gene lost 4 bases and the J gene lost 0 bases, with 15 bases spanning the gap. In DNA, the CDR3 is TGTGCCAGTAGTACACGCCGGGGATCGGCAACTAATGAAAAACTGTTTTTT. The encoded protein is CASSTRRGSATNEKLFF.

The chain is built from TRBV25-1 and TRBJ1-1; 7 bases agree with TRBD1. This CDR3 region has 15 residues. Germline CDR1 and CDR2: MGHDK and SYGVNS. Trimming took 0 bases from V and 1 from J; bases not matched to a gene: 2. The chain's CDR3 is CASSEYGQENTEAFF. CDR3 nucleotides: TGTGCCAGCAGTGAATATGGACAGGAGAACACTGAAGCTTTCTTT.

V usage is TRBV5-1 and J usage is TRBJ2-1; either TRBD1 or TRBD2 may supply D (5 bases each). CDR1 SGHRS and CDR2 YFSETQ come from the germline V gene. V lost 6 bases, J lost 3 bases, and 13 bases lay in between. The CDR3 is 14 residues long. CDR3 region: CASTRDQNYNEQFF. The CDR3 coding sequence is TGCGCCAGCACCCGGGACCAAAACTACAATGAGCAGTTCTTC.

The rearrangement uses TRBV19 and TRBJ1-1, with 7 positions matching TRBD1. The ends lost 4 bases at V and 1 base at J; junction bases unmatched: 3. This CDR3 comprises 14 residues. CDR1 and CDR2 from the germline V gene are LNHDA and SQIVND (reference sequence). DNA of the CDR3: TGTGCCAGTAGTAGAGGGACAGAGAACACTGAAGCTTTCTTT. Amino acids: CASSRGTENTEAFF.

V and J are TRBV5-1 and TRBJ1-4, with a tentative D call TRBD1 (6 bases). Germline loops: CDR1 SGHRS, CDR2 YFSETQ. The CDR3 has 13 amino acids. Trimming left V 0 bases short and J 8 bases short, with 8 bases between. The CDR3: CASSLVGGEKLFF. The CDR3 DNA is TGCGCCAGCAGCTTGGTCGGGGGCGAAAAACTGTTTTTT.

This clonotype was seen more than once but under ten times. This chain joins TRBV11-2 and TRBJ2-7, with unresolved D. The V end was cut by 2 bases, the J end by 0 bases, with 11 bases between. The CDR3 runs to 15 residues. The germline gives CDR1 SGHAT, CDR2 FQNNGV. CDR3 amino acids: CASSLTPASSYEQYF. The CDR3 nucleotides read TGTGCCAGCAGCTTAACCCCTGCGAGCTCCTACGAGCAGTACTTC.

This chain uses TRBV5-6 with TRBJ1-1; D unresolved. CDR3 length: 13 residues. The ends were cut back, 1 base at V and 5 bases at J, with 9 bases in the middle. Germline assignment: CDR1 SGHDT and CDR2 YYEEEE. The CDR3 loop is CASSLRVGTEAFF. The CDR3 bases are TGTGCCAGCAGCTTGAGGGTCGGGACTGAAGCTTTCTTT.

The chain is built from TRBV27 and TRBJ2-4; D is perhaps TRBD1 (7 bases). The CDR3 length is 14 residues. The germline gives CDR1 MNHEY, CDR2 SMNVEV (reference sequence). V shed 8 bases and J shed 0 bases, with 11 bases lying between them. The CDR3 bases are TGTGCCAGCGCCAGGGGGGTAGCCAAAAACATTCAGTACTTC. The encoded protein is CASARGVAKNIQYF.

There are a few counts of this clonotype. V gene TRBV20-1 combines with J gene TRBJ1-2, with D possibly TRBD1 on 5 matching bases. The V end lost 3 bases, the J end lost 4 bases, and 12 bases lay between the germline ends. The CDR3 length is 13 residues. Germline lookup yields CDR1 DFQATT and CDR2 SNEGSKA (reference sequence). This CDR3 is CSASFQGSYGYTF. CDR3 coding DNA: TGCAGTGCTAGTTTTCAGGGAAGCTATGGCTACACCTTC.

This clonotype was observed a handful of times. This chain joins TRBV7-7 and TRBJ2-2; 7 nucleotides match TRBD2. CDR3 size: 15 residues. Trimming at V came to 1 base and at J to 2 bases, leaving 1 base not matched to a gene. CDR1 and CDR2 (germline): SSHAT, FNYEAQ (reference sequence). Here the CDR3 reads CASSLGGGNTGELFF. The CDR3 nucleotides read TGTGCCAGCAGCTTAGGCGGGGGAAACACCGGGGAGCTGTTTTTT.

V is TRBV25-1 and J is TRBJ2-5; the match to TRBD2 covers 11 bases. Germline loops: CDR1 MGHDK, CDR2 SYGVNS. CDR3 length: 16 amino acids. Losses at the gene ends were 1 base for V and 5 bases for J; bases not matched to a gene: 6. The CDR3 protein is CASSESLASGGETQYF. CDR3 in DNA: TGTGCCAGCAGTGAATCACTGGCTAGCGGGGGGGAGACCCAGTACTTC.

This rearrangement joins TRBV10-1 to TRBJ2-7; 8 nucleotides match TRBD1. J gave up 2 bases and V 6 bases, and 3 bases lay outside the gene matches. Per the germline V gene, CDR1 is WNHNN and CDR2 is SYGVQD (reference sequence). This CDR3 has 13 residues. This chain's CDR3 is CASSGQGTYEQYF. The CDR3 DNA is TGCGCCAGCAGCGGACAGGGAACCTACGAGCAGTACTTC.

The chain recombines TRBV2 with TRBJ2-7, with D possibly matching TRBD2 (6 bases). Trimming shortened V by 7 bases and J by 3 bases, and 19 bases separated the two germline ends. The CDR3 extends over 15 amino acids. The germline CDR1 and CDR2 sequences are SNHLY and FYNNEI. The CDR3 nucleotides read TGTGCCAGCATTCAAGCAGACGGGGGAAGCTACGAGCAGTACTTC. Translation gives CASIQADGGSYEQYF.